This T cell receptor beta chain emerged from a study of T cell responses to AZD1222 COVID-19 vaccine. The CDR3 spans 15 residues. V lost 3 bases to trimming and J lost 5 bases; unmatched junction nucleotides: 8. CDR1 is SGHAT, CDR2 FQNNGV, per germline. The data were produced by immunoSEQ multiplex PCR, yet TCRdb's version contains in-frame clones alone and is incomplete. The table records about 130,000 clones, roughly 85% of them present only once. This clonotype originated in an adult in good health. Sequencing used peripheral blood, obtained on day 0 of MenACWY control vaccination. The genes are TRBV11-2 and TRBJ1-1; 8 bases map to TRBD1. The CDR3 nucleotides are TGTGCCAGCAGCTTTTCCGGACAGGGATGGACTGAAGCTTTCTTT. Its protein is CASSFSGQGWTEAFF.